Shown below are 18 T cell receptor beta chains from a single sample sequenced in a study of cytomegalovirus exposure and HLA in healthy donors. The PCR employed 60 Vbeta primers together with 13 Jbeta primers. Using immunoSEQ multiplex PCR, the repertoire was profiled, and TCRdb retains in-frame clones only, with some absent. The table lists about 220,000 clones, over 65% of them singletons. The material sequenced was PBMCs. The origin of the receptors is a man younger than 30 in good health and CMV-seronegative.

This chain uses TRBV6-6 with TRBJ1-5, with 7 bases aligning to TRBD1. In germline, CDR1 is MNHNY, CDR2 SVGAGI (reference sequence). V gave up 5 bases and J gave up 5 bases; unmatched junction bases: 12. CDR3 length: 16 residues. This CDR3 is CASSPAGTADDQPQHF. The CDR3 nucleotides read TGTGCCAGCAGTCCGGCCGGGACAGCTGACGATCAGCCCCAGCATTTT.

This clone has only a few counts. This chain links TRBV10-2 with TRBJ2-1, with 9 positions matching TRBD2. CDR1 and CDR2 (germline): WSHSY, SAAADI. J lost 7 bases, V lost 2 bases, and 6 bases had no gene match. The CDR3 covers 15 residues. The CDR3 protein is CASSEGGSGRNEQFF. The CDR3 nucleotides read TGCGCCAGCAGTGAGGGGGGTAGCGGGAGAAATGAGCAGTTCTTC.

The chain carries TRBV28 and TRBJ1-3, with 7 bases that match TRBD1. V lost 7 bases, J lost 0 bases, and 6 bases stayed unmatched. Germline-derived CDR1 and CDR2 are MDHEN and SYDVKM. The CDR3 covers 15 residues. The CDR3 reads CASTRDSFSGNTIYF. DNA for the CDR3: TGTGCCAGCACCCGGGACAGCTTCTCTGGAAACACCATATATTTT.

The V gene is TRBV2, the J gene TRBJ2-1, with 10 bases fitting TRBD2. The CDR3 is 14 amino acids. CDR1 and CDR2 from the germline V gene are SNHLY and FYNNEI. The V gene end was trimmed by 10 bases and the J gene end by 4 bases; junction bases not matched to a gene: 7. CDR3 in DNA: TGTGCCAACCAGACTAGCGGGCTATACAATGAGCAGTTCTTC. It is translated as CANQTSGLYNEQFF.

The chain has TRBV11-1 and TRBJ2-7; 8 bases match TRBD1. The CDR3 extends over 15 amino acids. With V trimmed by 3 bases and J by 2 bases, 6 bases remained unmatched. Per the germline V gene, CDR1 is SGHAT and CDR2 is FQDESV (reference sequence). CDR3 residues: CASSFIDRGTYEQYF. The CDR3 DNA follows: TGTGCCAGCAGCTTTATCGACAGGGGCACCTACGAGCAGTACTTC.

The V gene is TRBV11-3, the J gene TRBJ2-1, with TRBD2 identical over 8 bases. The V segment lost 2 bases and the J segment 3 bases; nucleotides outside the gene matches: 3. CDR1 and CDR2 (germline): SGHNT, YENEEA. This CDR3 is built from 15 residues. CDR3 DNA sequence: TGTGCCAGCAGCTTATTGGCGGGAGGCTACAATGAGCAGTTCTTC. Translating gives CASSLLAGGYNEQFF. The full variable domain, in which reference TRBV11-3 and TRBJ2-1 provide the parts outside the CDR3, is EAGVVQSPRYKIIEKKQPVAFWCNPISGHNTLYWYLQNLGQGPELLIRYENEEAVDDSQLPKDRFSAERLKGVDSTLKIQPAELGDSAVYLCASSLLAGGYNEQFFGPGTRLTVL.

Concerning this clone itself: At the DNA level, this CDR3 is encoded by other sequences in the same sample as well. The CDR3 is CASSLAGETQYF. The CDR3, as DNA: TGCGCCAGCAGCTTGGCCGGTGAGACCCAGTACTTC. The chain carries TRBV5-1 and TRBJ2-5, with D unclear. CDR3 length: 12 residues. CDR1 is SGHRS, CDR2 YFSETQ, per germline. V lost 0 bases and J 5 bases, leaving 5 bases between the germline ends. Using reference TRBV5-1 and TRBJ2-5 for the parts outside the CDR3, the full variable domain is KAGVTQTPRYLIKTRGQQVTLSCSPISGHRSVSWYQQTPGQGLQFLFEYFSETQRNKGNFPGRFSGRQFSNSRSEMNVSTLELGDSALYLCASSLAGETQYFGPGTRLLVL.

This clone was seen only once. This chain connects TRBV2 to TRBJ2-3; D unresolved. This CDR3 has 14 amino acids. The V and J ends lost 6 bases and 2 bases respectively, with 12 bases between them. The germline V gene encodes CDR1 SNHLY and CDR2 FYNNEI. This CDR3 reads CASRPRRNTDTQYF. The CDR3 DNA reads as TGTGCCAGCAGGCCCCGCAGAAACACAGATACGCAGTATTTT. The complete variable domain, with remaining parts taken from reference TRBV2 and TRBJ2-3, reads EPEVTQTPSHQVTQMGQEVILRCVPISNHLYFYWYRQILGQKVEFLVSFYNNEISEKSEIFDDQFSVERPDGSNFTLKIRSTKLEDSAMYFCASRPRRNTDTQYFGPGTRLTVL.

This clone was observed once. The rearrangement joins TRBV9 to TRBJ2-1; D gene unclear. The CDR3 extends over 17 amino acids. Trimming left V 0 bases short and J 3 bases short, with 16 bases between. Germline-derived CDR1 and CDR2 are SGDLS and YYNGEE. In nucleotides, the CDR3 is TGTGCCAGCAGCGTAGAGGTTAGAACAGAAGTCTACAATGAGCAGTTCTTC. It is translated as CASSVEVRTEVYNEQFF.

The V gene is TRBV2, the J gene TRBJ1-1; tentative D call: TRBD1 (5 bases). This CDR3 region has 17 residues. CDR1 and CDR2 from the germline V gene are SNHLY and FYNNEI. V lost 10 bases to trimming and J lost 5 bases, with 29 bases between them. In DNA, the CDR3 is TGTGCCACAACTCCCTACGGGGGGAGCAGGGAGGAGACTGAAGCTTTCTTT. Its protein is CATTPYGGSREETEAFF.

The chain employs TRBV28 and TRBJ1-5, with TRBD1 matching 7 bases. CDR1 is MDHEN, CDR2 SYDVKM, per germline. Trimming at V came to 5 bases and at J to 2 bases, leaving 3 bases not matched to a gene. This CDR3 spans 14 amino acids. This CDR3 is CASSLTGGNQPQHF. In DNA, the CDR3 is TGTGCCAGCAGTCTTACAGGGGGCAATCAGCCCCAGCATTTT.

This sequence joins TRBV7-8 and TRBJ2-7, with TRBD1 as a possible D gene (6 bases). Trimming cost V 3 bases and J 0 bases, with 18 bases left between them. The CDR3 is 17 amino acids. Germline CDR1 reads SGHVS; CDR2 reads FQNEAQ. CDR3 in DNA: TGTGCCAGCAGCTTTGGCAGGGGCCCCACCATCTCCTACGAGCAGTACTTC. Protein: CASSFGRGPTISYEQYF.

This sequence joins TRBV6-1 and TRBJ2-7, with a possible D match to TRBD2 (5 bases). The CDR3 contains 12 residues. V was clipped by 10 bases and J by 3 bases, with 13 bases between them. Germline V gives CDR1 MNHNS, CDR2 SASEGT. As DNA, the CDR3 is TGTGCCACCATTAGAGGGTACTACGAGCAGTACTTC. This sequence encodes CATIRGYYEQYF.

A word on this clone: The identical CDR3 is also encoded by other nucleotide sequences in the sample. The chain employs TRBV28 and TRBJ1-1, with a tentative D call TRBD1 (5 bases). Trimming cost V 4 bases and J 1 base, with 7 bases left between them. Germline V lookup: CDR1 MDHEN, CDR2 SYDVKM. This CDR3 is built from 13 residues. CDR3 protein: CASSYGGNTEAFF. The DNA of the CDR3 is TGTGCCAGCAGTTACGGGGGGAACACTGAAGCTTTCTTT.

The chain combines TRBV5-4 with TRBJ1-1; no reliable D call. The V gene's germline CDR1 is SGHNT and CDR2 YYREEE (reference sequence). The CDR3 has 12 amino acids. Trimming pared 4 bases from V and 4 bases from J, leaving 8 bases between. The DNA of the CDR3 is TGTGCCAGCAGCCCTATCGGCACTGAAGCTTTCTTT. Translating gives CASSPIGTEAFF.

This clone was seen a single time. This rearrangement joins TRBV5-5 to TRBJ1-5; D possibly corresponds to TRBD1 (6 bases). The CDR3 length is 16 residues. Looked up from germline, CDR1 is SGHKS and CDR2 is YYEKEE (reference sequence). V was clipped by 0 bases and J by 6 bases, with 16 bases between them. CDR3 residues: CASSLGFGGRGQPQHF. CDR3 bases: TGTGCCAGCAGCTTGGGGTTCGGGGGGCGAGGTCAGCCCCAGCATTTT.

This clone was recorded a few times. Other DNA variants within this sample encode the same CDR3. The CDR3 DNA reads TGTGCCAGCAGTTCACTGAGCAATCAGCCCCAGCATTTT. It yields the protein CASSSLSNQPQHF. V usage is TRBV28 and J usage is TRBJ1-5; D is undetermined. This CDR3 contains 13 residues. Trimming removed 4 bases at V and 1 base at J, with 5 bases between. Looked up from germline, CDR1 is MDHEN and CDR2 is SYDVKM.

The rearrangement links TRBV4-1 to TRBJ2-1, with unresolved D. The CDR3 loop spans 17 amino acids. Trimming removed 0 bases from V and 1 base from J, with 13 bases in between. Germline values: CDR1 MGHRA, CDR2 YSYEKL. The CDR3 loop is CASSQDPGPKSYNEQFF. In DNA, the CDR3 is TGCGCCAGCAGCCAAGACCCGGGTCCAAAATCCTACAATGAGCAGTTCTTC.